This T cell receptor (beta chain) was sequenced during a study of T cell responses to AZD1222 COVID-19 vaccine. General study findings and limits: With dominance at 160-218 and 743-854, vaccine-associated CD4 TCRs spanned spike.

Per the germline V gene, CDR1 is LNHDA and CDR2 is SQIVND (reference sequence). Trimming removed 3 bases at V and 3 bases at J, with 11 bases between. The CDR3 loop spans 15 amino acids. Points on this clone: The antigen is unknown.

Profiled with immunoSEQ multiplex PCR; TCRdb holds only in-frame clones, not every one. The repertoire has 89,000 or so clones, 85% to 95% of them found once; the top ten carry roughly 11%. The chain employs TRBV19 and TRBJ2-2; D perhaps matches TRBD2 (6 bases). This sample comprised peripheral blood, obtained 28 days after the second AZD1222 dose. The TCR was taken from an adult who received the AZD1222 COVID-19 vaccine. The CDR3 protein is CASSMRRDHTGELFF. CDR3 bases: TGTGCCAGTAGTATGAGGCGGGATCACACCGGGGAGCTGTTTTTT.